A selection of T cell receptor beta chains follows, all from one sample in a study of OX40 agonist ivuxolimab in advanced cancers. Using immunoSEQ multiplex PCR, the repertoire was profiled, and TCRdb retains in-frame clones only, with some absent. The sample gives some 20,000 clones, 65% to 85% of which show up once; approximately 3.9% is in the top ten. Material: CD4+ or CD8+ T cells sorted from blood, obtained in a trial of the OX40 agonist ivuxolimab. These receptors were collected from an adult with an advanced solid tumor such as melanoma, head and neck, liver or kidney cancer. The conserved cysteine and the conserved F or W are not part of the CDR3 here. Part of the rows lack a size; the others show once, few, many or a class for expanded clones.

V,size,CDR3
TRBV7-9,once,ASSLEGGVVYGYT
TRBV5-6,.,ASSKQGAGGELF
TRBV7-2,.,ASSLNQGLYNEQF
TRBV5-4,.,ASSLVGGDEQY
TRBV6-6,.,ASSSRAGPEQY
TRBV11-2,.,ASSLDWTSHTGELF
TRBV6-1,.,ASSQDRGRVGELF
TRBV10-2,few,ASSPWTSGKEEQF
TRBV6-5,.,ASGLGGGGPFEQY
TRBV5-1,once,ARKGFCQPQH
TRBV27,.,ASKPGIPGNNEQF
TRBV7-8,.,ASSRQQGTYEQY
TRBV19,few,ASSTGVTDTQY
TRBV4-1,few,ASSQASLVVYNEQF
TRBV5-1,.,ASSLGQGADTQY
TRBV7-2,.,ASQKLAGGVDTQY
TRBV5-4,.,ASSIGGERETQY
TRBV6-4,.,ASSVYPLGNEQF
TRBV28,once,ASRGREGEQY
TRBV7-9,.,ASSPTPDNEQF
TRBV7-9,once,ASSVRQGEKLF
TRBV28,.,ASSFPQRAGSYEQY
TRBV6-6,.,ASSPRTGSTEAF
TRBV28,.,ASSEDRVNQPQH
TRBV6-5,.,ASRPPGQDSYEQY
TRBV30,.,AWRGLIGQRTEAF
TRBV5-1,.,ASSAGQGAYNEQF
TRBV6-5,once,ASTTVWEGSPLH
TRBV28,.,ASRTGGENSPLH
TRBV30,few,AWSGGIQGQNTEAF
TRBV6-5,.,ASSYSGVGSYEQY
TRBV15,.,ATSREGAGDEKLF
TRBV28,once,ASTLGYQPQH
TRBV5-6,.,ASSLRGRYNEQF
TRBV30,.,AWSVKARTGANVLT
TRBV7-9,once,ASSLERDTGELF
TRBV25-1,.,ASRGDSVNTEAF
TRBV14,.,ASSQEKGLAGVVGELF
TRBV27,.,ASTWGVTEAF
TRBV11-2,.,ASSLGTGGEGETQY
TRBV11-2,.,ASSPRSGGRAGGANVLT
TRBV28,.,ASSAPGQASGRASWNEQF
TRBV5-1,.,ASSLELRGYFGGTYEQY
TRBV29-1,.,SVEGNTRTSGGSYEQY
TRBV5-8,.,ASSLMAPGQNIQY
TRBV11-2,once,ASSPSTDTQY
TRBV5-6,.,ASSLTGLGNTIY
TRBV5-4,once,ASSLGRPGYNEQF
TRBV2,few,ASSEALFGTTYEQY
TRBV30,.,AWSISQGFTEAF
TRBV30,.,AWSVGSETQY
TRBV7-9,.,ASSPRASWNEQF
TRBV30,.,AWRRGGANTGELF
TRBV19,once,ASSRSQQVQF
TRBV28,.,ASSLYYLPQGGEKLF
TRBV6-1,.,ASSERLREQY
TRBV11-3,.,ASSLDRGGTGELF